This TCR beta chain comes out of a study of blood T cell repertoires in COVID-19. With V trimmed by 2 bases and J by 2 bases, 6 bases remained unmatched. The length of the CDR3 is 17 residues. Germline V gives CDR1 SGHKS, CDR2 YYEKEE (reference sequence). The protocol was immunoSEQ multiplex PCR, while the TCRdb copy is restricted to in-frame clones and leaves out a portion. The sample lists a few hundred thousand clones; approximately 77% were seen once. The clonotype comes from a woman aged 80 or older with acute or convalescent COVID-19. Source material: peripheral blood. The V gene is TRBV5-5, the J gene TRBJ2-2; 10 nucleotides match TRBD2. The CDR3 loop is CASSLILAGLNTGELFF. In DNA form, the CDR3 reads TGTGCCAGCAGCTTAATACTAGCGGGGCTCAACACCGGGGAGCTGTTTTTT. Full variable domain (missing parts from reference TRBV5-5 and TRBJ2-2): DAGVTQSPTHLIKTRGQQVTLRCSPISGHKSVSWYQQVLGQGPQFIFQYYEKEERGRGNFPDRFSARQFPNYSSELNVNALLLGDSALYLCASSLILAGLNTGELFFGEGSRLTVL.